What follows are 21 T cell receptor beta chains derived from one specimen sequenced in a study of OX40 agonist ivuxolimab in advanced cancers. Profiling relied on immunoSEQ multiplex PCR, and the TCRdb table lists in-frame clones only, not all of them. The data hold tens of thousands of clones, with roughly 84% observed a single time. Sequencing was performed on CD4+ or CD8+ T cells sorted from blood, taken in a trial of the OX40 agonist ivuxolimab. The receptors come from an adult with an advanced solid tumor such as melanoma, head and neck, liver or kidney cancer.

The DNA for the CDR3 is TGTGCCAGCAGTTTCGGCAGTAGCAATCAGCCCCAGCATTTT. Translation: CASSFGSSNQPQHF. The chain couples TRBV27 to TRBJ1-5; D is undetermined. The V end lost 3 bases, the J end lost 0 bases, and 6 bases lay between the germline ends. Per the germline V gene, CDR1 is MNHEY and CDR2 is SMNVEV (reference sequence). CDR3 length equals 14 residues.

V usage is TRBV7-2 and J usage is TRBJ1-1; no firm D call. The CDR3 is 13 residues long. CDR1 is SGHTA, CDR2 FQGNSA, per germline. With 6 bases removed from V and 6 bases from J, the gap between germline ends came to 14 bases. The CDR3 loop is CASSPAFSAEAFF. DNA for the CDR3: TGTGCCAGCAGTCCCGCCTTCTCCGCTGAAGCTTTCTTT. Full variable domain (missing parts from reference TRBV7-2 and TRBJ1-1): GAGVSQSPSNKVTEKGKDVELRCDPISGHTALYWYRQSLGQGLEFLIYFQGNSAPDKSGLPSDRFSAERTGGSVSTLTIQRTQQEDSAVYLCASSPAFSAEAFFGQGTRLTVV.

For the CDR3, the DNA is TGTGCCAGCAGCGGAGGGGGGGACATCTCCTACGAGCAGTACTTC. The encoded protein is CASSGGGDISYEQYF. V usage is TRBV9 and J usage is TRBJ2-7; TRBD2 is a possible D gene (7 bases). Trimming cost V 3 bases and J 0 bases, with 13 bases left between them. The germline CDR1 and CDR2 sequences are SGDLS and YYNGEE. The CDR3 loop spans 15 amino acids. Full variable domain (outside the CDR3, taken from reference TRBV9 and TRBJ2-7): DSGVTQTPKHLITATGQRVTLRCSPRSGDLSVYWYQQSLDQGLQFLIQYYNGEERAKGNILERFSAQQFPDLHSELNLSSLELGDSALYFCASSGGGDISYEQYFGPGTRLTVT.

This chain connects TRBV28 to TRBJ2-5; a weak D match, TRBD2 (5 bases). Germline V lookup: CDR1 MDHEN, CDR2 SYDVKM. CDR3 size: 15 residues. V was cut by 3 bases and J by 1 base, with 12 bases left in between. The CDR3 DNA sequence: TGTGCCAGCAGTTTTTTCGTAGCGCCCCAAGAGACCCAGTACTTC. Translated, it gives CASSFFVAPQETQYF.

The chain carries TRBV6-6 and TRBJ1-3, with D perhaps matching TRBD1 (5 bases). The CDR3 length is 14 residues. Deletions cut 8 bases from V and 4 bases from J, with 15 bases between. From germline, CDR1 is MNHNY and CDR2 SVGAGI (reference sequence). CDR3 DNA sequence: TGTGCCAGCTCTACCGGGACGCGGGGAAACACCATATATTTT. It specifies CASSTGTRGNTIYF.

The V gene is TRBV11-3, the J gene TRBJ2-3, with a weak D call TRBD1 (5 bases). The CDR3 sequence is 16 residues long. V was clipped by 5 bases and J by 3 bases, with 18 bases between them. Germline lookup yields CDR1 SGHNT and CDR2 YENEEA. The CDR3 nucleotides are TGTGCCAGCAGCCCGAGAAGGGGCAGGGAAACAGATACGCAGTATTTT. Translating it yields CASSPRRGRETDTQYF. Variable domain in full (rest from reference TRBV11-3 and TRBJ2-3): EAGVVQSPRYKIIEKKQPVAFWCNPISGHNTLYWYLQNLGQGPELLIRYENEEAVDDSQLPKDRFSAERLKGVDSTLKIQPAELGDSAVYLCASSPRRGRETDTQYFGPGTRLTVL.

This clone came up a few times. The chain employs TRBV2 and TRBJ1-6; 8 nucleotides agree with TRBD1. The V gene's germline CDR1 is SNHLY and CDR2 FYNNEI. With V trimmed by 6 bases and J by 7 bases, 8 bases remained unmatched. The CDR3 length is 15 residues. This CDR3 reads CASSLTDRDNSPLHF. The CDR3 DNA is TGTGCCAGCAGCCTTACGGACAGGGACAATTCACCCCTCCACTTT.

The chain has TRBV9 and TRBJ2-7; a possible D gene is TRBD2 (6 bases). Per the germline V gene, CDR1 is SGDLS and CDR2 is YYNGEE. The CDR3 is made up of 15 amino acids. V was clipped by 4 bases and J by 6 bases, with 20 bases between them. CDR3 sequence reads: CASSPGRRGGLEQYF. CDR3 bases: TGTGCCAGCAGCCCGGGGAGGAGAGGAGGGCTCGAGCAGTACTTC.

J is TRBJ1-1 and V is TRBV28; D is unclear. Germline CDR1 MDHEN, CDR2 SYDVKM. V lost 6 bases and J lost 1, with 15 bases in between. The CDR3 has 15 residues. CDR3 sequence reads: CASSPNLGENTEAFF. CDR3 nucleotide sequence: TGTGCCAGCAGCCCAAACCTAGGTGAGAACACTGAAGCTTTCTTT.

This chain uses TRBV18 with TRBJ2-1; 7 bases map to TRBD1. The ends lost 5 bases at V and 3 bases at J; junction bases unmatched: 10. The germline gives CDR1 KGHSH, CDR2 LQKENI. The CDR3 totals 16 residues. CDR3: CASSGGRTGGYNEQFF. The CDR3 region has the DNA TGTGCCAGCTCAGGAGGCAGGACAGGTGGCTACAATGAGCAGTTCTTC.

The chain employs TRBV6-6 and TRBJ2-7; D is perhaps TRBD2 (6 bases). Deletions cut 8 bases from V and 1 base from J, with 9 bases between. This CDR3 is 12 amino acids long. Germline V lookup: CDR1 MNHNY, CDR2 SVGAGI (reference sequence). CDR3: CASGGSSYEQYF. In nucleotides, the CDR3 is TGTGCCAGCGGGGGGTCTTCCTACGAGCAGTACTTC.

The J gene is TRBJ2-5, the V gene TRBV7-3; tentative D call: TRBD1 (6 bases). V was shortened by 5 bases and J by 0 bases, with 13 bases between the two germline ends. The CDR3 is made up of 15 amino acids. Germline CDR1 SGHTA, CDR2 FQGTGA. The chain's CDR3 is CASSLNGQYQETQYF. The CDR3 bases are TGTGCCAGCAGCCTAAACGGACAGTACCAAGAGACCCAGTACTTC.

This clone was seen only once. The chain couples TRBV2 to TRBJ1-2; 10 bases match TRBD1. CDR1 and CDR2 (germline): SNHLY, FYNNEI. The junction had 4 bases not matched to a gene; V was cut back by 9 bases and J by 6 bases. The CDR3 sequence is 12 residues long. CDR3 nucleotide sequence: TGTGCCAGGGGGACAGGGGCTCATGGCTACACCTTC. Translation: CARGTGAHGYTF.

On this clone itself: The same CDR3 can be traced to other DNA sequences in this sample. This chain joins TRBV2 and TRBJ1-1; TRBD1 aligns across 12 bases. After removal of 7 bases from V and 1 base from J, the junction contained 10 bases not matched to a gene. Per the germline V gene, CDR1 is SNHLY and CDR2 is FYNNEI. This CDR3 is built from 17 residues. In DNA, the CDR3 is TGTGCCAGCACCCCGGGACAGGGGGCGCGGAGGAACACTGAAGCTTTCTTT. Protein: CASTPGQGARRNTEAFF.

CDR3 loop: CASSQGTGGNQPQHF. The CDR3 DNA sequence: TGTGCCAGCAGCCAAGGGACAGGGGGCAATCAGCCCCAGCATTTT. The chain employs TRBV7-8 and TRBJ1-5, with TRBD1 matching over 10 bases. Trimming removed 5 bases from V and 2 bases from J; junction bases left unmatched: 3. This CDR3 spans 15 amino acids. In germline, CDR1 is SGHVS, CDR2 FQNEAQ.

V usage is TRBV7-8 and J usage is TRBJ1-5, with D maybe TRBD1 (5 bases). The CDR3 sequence is 15 residues long. Germline CDR1 is SGHVS and CDR2 is FQNEAQ. V was shortened by 5 bases and J by 5 bases, with 16 bases between the two germline ends. CDR3 protein: CASSPGTLGDQPQHF. CDR3 in DNA: TGTGCCAGCAGCCCCGGGACCTTAGGAGATCAGCCCCAGCATTTT.

The chain links TRBV7-9 to TRBJ2-7, with TRBD1 as a possible D gene (6 bases). Germline V gives CDR1 SEHNR, CDR2 FQNEAQ (reference sequence). Trimming left V 4 bases short and J 4 bases short, with 14 bases between. The CDR3 covers 14 residues. CDR3 nucleotide sequence: TGTGCCAGCAGCTCCCAGGGGTCCCTATACGAGCAGTACTTC. It encodes CASSSQGSLYEQYF.

The chain recombines TRBV6-9 with TRBJ2-6; D uncertain. The CDR3 is 18 residues long. The ends were cut back, 4 bases at V and 5 bases at J, with 21 bases in the middle. The germline V gene has CDR1 MNHGY and CDR2 SVAAGI. As DNA, the CDR3 is TGTGCCAGCAGTTCCTTGCGCTTACGACAAAGTCGGGCCAACGTCCTGACTTTC. Encoded protein: CASSSLRLRQSRANVLTF.

This clone has just a few counts. This sequence joins TRBV7-6 and TRBJ2-2, with D perhaps TRBD1 (5 bases). Germline V gene lookup returns CDR1 SGHVS and CDR2 FNYEAQ. This CDR3 has 16 residues. The V and J ends lost 1 base and 2 bases respectively, with 11 bases between them. The CDR3 here is CASSLVSGANTGELFF. The CDR3 nucleotides read TGTGCCAGCAGCTTAGTGAGTGGGGCCAACACCGGGGAGCTGTTTTTT.

This clone was observed a handful of times. This chain links TRBV10-2 with TRBJ1-6; D might be TRBD1 (6 bases). The germline V gene encodes CDR1 WSHSY and CDR2 SAAADI. CDR3 length: 13 residues. Trimming took off 3 bases at V and 10 bases at J, with 10 bases between the two ends. CDR3 loop: CASSDQGRSPLHF. The CDR3 nucleotides are TGCGCCAGCAGTGATCAGGGGCGATCACCCCTCCACTTT.

This sequence joins TRBV2 and TRBJ2-5; 8 nucleotides line up with TRBD1. The J call is in doubt because the DNA end fits TRBJ2-7 better. Germline V gene sequence: CDR1 SNHLY, CDR2 FYNNEI. The CDR3 covers 14 residues. The chain's CDR3 is CASSSQGEVYEQYF. CDR3 bases: TGTGCCAGCAGTTCACAGGGGGAGGTGTACGAGCAGTACTTC.